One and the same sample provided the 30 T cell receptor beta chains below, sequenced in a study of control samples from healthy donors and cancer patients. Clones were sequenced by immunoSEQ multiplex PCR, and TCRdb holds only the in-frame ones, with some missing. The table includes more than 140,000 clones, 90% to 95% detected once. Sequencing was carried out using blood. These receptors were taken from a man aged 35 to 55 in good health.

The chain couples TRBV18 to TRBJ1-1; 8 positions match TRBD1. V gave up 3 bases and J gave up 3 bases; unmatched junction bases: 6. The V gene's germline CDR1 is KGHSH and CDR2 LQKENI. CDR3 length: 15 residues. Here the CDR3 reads CASSPSRQGYTEAFF. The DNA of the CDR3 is TGTGCCAGCTCACCCTCCCGACAGGGGTACACTGAAGCTTTCTTT.

Here the CDR3 DNA reads TGTGCCAGCGGCCTCGAGGATCAGCCCCAGCATTTT. Translated, it gives CASGLEDQPQHF. V gene TRBV2 combines with J gene TRBJ1-5; D unresolved. This CDR3 region has 12 residues. Trimming left V 8 bases short and J 5 bases short, with 10 bases between. The germline gives CDR1 SNHLY, CDR2 FYNNEI.

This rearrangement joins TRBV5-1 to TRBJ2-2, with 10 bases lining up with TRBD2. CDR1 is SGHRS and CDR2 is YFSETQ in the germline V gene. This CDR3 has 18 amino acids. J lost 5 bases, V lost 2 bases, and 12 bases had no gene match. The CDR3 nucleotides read TGCGCCAGCAGCTTCGAGTGGGGCCTAGCGGGGGTTACCGGGGAGCTGTTTTTT. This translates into CASSFEWGLAGVTGELFF.

The CDR3 sequence: CASSQERTPQSEQYF. In nucleotides, the CDR3 is TGTGCCAGCAGCCAAGAAAGGACCCCGCAAAGCGAGCAGTACTTC. This chain connects TRBV4-2 to TRBJ2-7; D is unresolved. The CDR3 covers 15 residues. V dropped 0 bases and J dropped 6 bases, with 15 bases sitting between them. Germline V CDR1 and CDR2: LGHNA, YNFKEQ.

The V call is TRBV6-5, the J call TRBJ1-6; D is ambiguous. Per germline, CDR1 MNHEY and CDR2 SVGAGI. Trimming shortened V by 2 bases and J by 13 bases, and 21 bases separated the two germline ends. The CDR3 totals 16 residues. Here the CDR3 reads CASSYRDAVPRWPLHF. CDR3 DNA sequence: TGTGCCAGCAGTTACCGGGATGCAGTCCCCCGGTGGCCCCTCCACTTT.

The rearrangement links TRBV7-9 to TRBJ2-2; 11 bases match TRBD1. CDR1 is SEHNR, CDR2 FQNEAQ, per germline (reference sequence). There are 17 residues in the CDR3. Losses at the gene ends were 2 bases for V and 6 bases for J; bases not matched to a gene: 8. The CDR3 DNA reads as TGTGCCAGCAGCTTATTCCCCGGACAGGGGGCGCCCGGGGAGCTGTTTTTT. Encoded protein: CASSLFPGQGAPGELFF. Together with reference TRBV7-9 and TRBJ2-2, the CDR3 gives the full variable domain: DTGVSQNPRHKITKRGQNVTFRCDPISEHNRLYWYRQTLGQGPEFLTYFQNEAQLEKSRLLSDRFSAERPKGSFSTLEIQRTEQGDSAMYLCASSLFPGQGAPGELFFGEGSRLTVL.

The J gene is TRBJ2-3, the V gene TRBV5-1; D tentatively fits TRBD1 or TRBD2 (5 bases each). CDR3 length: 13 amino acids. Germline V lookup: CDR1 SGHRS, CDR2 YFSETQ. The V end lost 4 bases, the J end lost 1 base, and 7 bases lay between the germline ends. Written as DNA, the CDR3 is TGCGCCAGCAGCCGGGACGGCACAGATACGCAGTATTTT. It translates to CASSRDGTDTQYF.

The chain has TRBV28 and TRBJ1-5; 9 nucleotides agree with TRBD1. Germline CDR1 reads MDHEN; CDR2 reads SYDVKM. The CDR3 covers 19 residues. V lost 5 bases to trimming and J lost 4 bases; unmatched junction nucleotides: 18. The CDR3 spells CASSLQDRGERFGNQPQHF. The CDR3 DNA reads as TGTGCCAGCAGTCTGCAGGACAGGGGAGAGAGGTTCGGGAATCAGCCCCAGCATTTT.

DNA for the CDR3: TGCAGCGTTGACCCGGACGGGAACTATGGCTACACCTTC. Translation gives CSVDPDGNYGYTF. The chain employs TRBV29-1 and TRBJ1-2; no clear D gene. V was clipped by 3 bases and J by 2 bases, with 10 bases between them. The CDR3 is made up of 13 amino acids. Germline CDR1 reads SQVTM; CDR2 reads ANQGSEA.

CDR3 loop: CASSILGDEQFF. CDR3 nucleotide sequence: TGTGCCAGTAGTATCCTTGGGGATGAGCAGTTCTTC. The rearrangement uses TRBV19 and TRBJ2-1; D call uncertain. The CDR3 is made up of 12 amino acids. V was cut by 3 bases and J by 8 bases, with 8 bases left in between. Germline V gene data show CDR1 as LNHDA and CDR2 as SQIVND (reference sequence).

The CDR3 sequence is CASSLDPTGELFF. DNA of the CDR3: TGTGCCAGCAGCTTAGACCCAACCGGGGAGCTGTTTTTT. The chain has TRBV11-1 and TRBJ2-2, with D hard to call. V was clipped by 1 base and J by 5 bases, with 5 bases between them. Germline-derived CDR1 and CDR2 are SGHAT and FQDESV (reference sequence). The CDR3 is made up of 13 amino acids.

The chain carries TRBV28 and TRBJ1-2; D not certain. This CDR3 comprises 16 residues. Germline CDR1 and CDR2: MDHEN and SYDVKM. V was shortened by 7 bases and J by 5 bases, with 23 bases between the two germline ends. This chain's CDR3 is CASTTKVGSILYGYTF. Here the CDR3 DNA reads TGTGCCAGCACCACGAAAGTAGGCAGCATCCTATATGGCTACACCTTC.

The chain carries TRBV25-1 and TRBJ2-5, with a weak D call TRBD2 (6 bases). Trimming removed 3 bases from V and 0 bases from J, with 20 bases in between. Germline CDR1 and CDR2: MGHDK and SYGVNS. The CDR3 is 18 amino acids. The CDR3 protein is CASSDRDLSTPHQETQYF. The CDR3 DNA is TGTGCCAGCAGTGACCGGGACTTGTCGACTCCCCACCAAGAGACCCAGTACTTC. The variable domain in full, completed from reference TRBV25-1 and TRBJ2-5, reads EADIYQTPRYLVIGTGKKITLECSQTMGHDKMYWYQQDPGMELHLIHYSYGVNSTEKGDLSSESTVSRIRTEHFPLTLESARPSHTSQYLCASSDRDLSTPHQETQYFGPGTRLLVL.

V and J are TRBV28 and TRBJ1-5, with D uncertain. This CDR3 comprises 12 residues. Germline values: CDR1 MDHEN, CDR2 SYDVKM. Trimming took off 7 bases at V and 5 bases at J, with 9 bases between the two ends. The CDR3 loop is CASTYTDQPQHF. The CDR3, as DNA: TGTGCCAGCACCTACACCGATCAGCCCCAGCATTTT.

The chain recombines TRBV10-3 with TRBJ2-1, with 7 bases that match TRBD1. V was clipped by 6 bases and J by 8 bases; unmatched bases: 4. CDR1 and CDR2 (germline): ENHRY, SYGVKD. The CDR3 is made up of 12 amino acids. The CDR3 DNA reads TGTGCCATCAGATACAGGGGCGATGAGCAGTTCTTC. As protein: CAIRYRGDEQFF.

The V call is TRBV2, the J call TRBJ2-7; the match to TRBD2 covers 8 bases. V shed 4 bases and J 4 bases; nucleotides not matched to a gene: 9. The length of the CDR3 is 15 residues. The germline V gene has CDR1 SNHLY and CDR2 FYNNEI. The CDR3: CASSGASGPSYEQYF. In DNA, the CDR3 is TGTGCCAGCAGTGGGGCTAGCGGGCCGTCTTACGAGCAGTACTTC. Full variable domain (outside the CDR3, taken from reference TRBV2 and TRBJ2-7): EPEVTQTPSHQVTQMGQEVILRCVPISNHLYFYWYRQILGQKVEFLVSFYNNEISEKSEIFDDQFSVERPDGSNFTLKIRSTKLEDSAMYFCASSGASGPSYEQYFGPGTRLTVT.

CDR3 region: CASSDFFERSSYNEQFF. The CDR3 nucleotides are TGTGCCAGCAGTGACTTCTTCGAGCGGAGCTCCTACAATGAGCAGTTCTTC. The J gene is TRBJ2-1, the V gene TRBV6-4; D is possibly TRBD2 (5 bases). Trimming took 1 base from V and 0 from J, leaving 13 bases between them. This CDR3 is built from 17 residues. Per the germline V gene, CDR1 is MRHNA and CDR2 is SNTAGT.

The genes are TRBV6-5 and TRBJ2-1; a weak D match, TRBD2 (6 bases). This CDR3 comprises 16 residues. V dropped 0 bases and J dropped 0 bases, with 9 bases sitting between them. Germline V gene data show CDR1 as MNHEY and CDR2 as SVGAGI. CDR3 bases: TGTGCCAGCAGTTACTCGCTGACTAGCTCCTACAATGAGCAGTTCTTC. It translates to CASSYSLTSSYNEQFF.

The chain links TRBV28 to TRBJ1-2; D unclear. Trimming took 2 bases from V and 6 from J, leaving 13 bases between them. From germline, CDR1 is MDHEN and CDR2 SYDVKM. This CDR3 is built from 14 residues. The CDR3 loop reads CASSLRLTSDGYTF. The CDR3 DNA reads TGTGCCAGCAGTTTACGGCTGACTTCCGATGGCTACACCTTC.

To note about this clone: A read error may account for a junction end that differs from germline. CDR3 in DNA: TGTGCCAATAGTCCGCGGGACACCGGGGAGCTGTTTTTT. Translating it yields CANSPRDTGELFF. V and J are TRBV19 and TRBJ2-2; D might be TRBD2 (5 bases). CDR3 size: 13 residues. Germline V gene sequence: CDR1 LNHDA, CDR2 SQIVND (reference sequence).

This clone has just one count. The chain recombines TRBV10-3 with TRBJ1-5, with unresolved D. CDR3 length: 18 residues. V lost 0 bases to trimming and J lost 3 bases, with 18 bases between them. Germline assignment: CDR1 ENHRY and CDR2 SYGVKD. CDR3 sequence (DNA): TGTGCCATCAGTGAGTCGACGACCTTGGGGAGACACAATCAGCCCCAGCATTTT. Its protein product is CAISESTTLGRHNQPQHF.

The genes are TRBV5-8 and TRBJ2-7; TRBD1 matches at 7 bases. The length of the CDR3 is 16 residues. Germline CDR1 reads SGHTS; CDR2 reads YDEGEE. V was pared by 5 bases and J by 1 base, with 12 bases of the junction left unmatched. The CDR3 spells CASRLQPGQRSYEQYF. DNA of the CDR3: TGTGCCAGCAGATTACAACCGGGACAGCGTTCCTACGAGCAGTACTTC.

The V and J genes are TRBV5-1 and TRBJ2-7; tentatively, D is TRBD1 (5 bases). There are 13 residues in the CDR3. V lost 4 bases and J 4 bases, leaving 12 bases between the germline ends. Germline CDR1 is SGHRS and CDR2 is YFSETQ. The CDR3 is CASSPGHLYEQYF. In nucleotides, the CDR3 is TGCGCCAGCAGCCCAGGACATCTATACGAGCAGTACTTC.

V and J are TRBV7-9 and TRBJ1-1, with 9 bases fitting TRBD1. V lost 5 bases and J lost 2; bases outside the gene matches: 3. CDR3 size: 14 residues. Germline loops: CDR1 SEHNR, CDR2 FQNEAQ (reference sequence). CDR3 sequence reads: CASSRGQGNTEAFF. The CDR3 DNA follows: TGTGCCAGCAGCAGGGGACAGGGAAACACTGAAGCTTTCTTT. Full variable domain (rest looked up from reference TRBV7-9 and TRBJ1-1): DTGVSQNPRHKITKRGQNVTFRCDPISEHNRLYWYRQTLGQGPEFLTYFQNEAQLEKSRLLSDRFSAERPKGSFSTLEIQRTEQGDSAMYLCASSRGQGNTEAFFGQGTRLTVV.

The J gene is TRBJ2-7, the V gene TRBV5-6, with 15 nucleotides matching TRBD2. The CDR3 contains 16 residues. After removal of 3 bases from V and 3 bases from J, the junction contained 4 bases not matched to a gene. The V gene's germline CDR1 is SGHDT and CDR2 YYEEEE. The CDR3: CASSSRGLAGGYEQYF. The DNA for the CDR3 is TGTGCCAGCAGCTCCCGGGGACTAGCGGGGGGCTACGAGCAGTACTTC.

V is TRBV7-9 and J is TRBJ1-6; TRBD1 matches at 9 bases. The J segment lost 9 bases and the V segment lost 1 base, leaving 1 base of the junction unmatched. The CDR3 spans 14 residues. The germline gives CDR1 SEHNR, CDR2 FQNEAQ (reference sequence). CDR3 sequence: CASSLGQGGSPLHF. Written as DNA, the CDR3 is TGTGCCAGCAGCTTAGGACAGGGGGGTTCACCCCTCCACTTT.

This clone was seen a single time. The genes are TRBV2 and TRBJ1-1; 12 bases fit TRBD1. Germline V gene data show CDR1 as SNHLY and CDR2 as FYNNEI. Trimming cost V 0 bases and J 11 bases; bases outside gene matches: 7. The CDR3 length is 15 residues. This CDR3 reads CASSEAGTGGAFAFF. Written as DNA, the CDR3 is TGTGCCAGCAGTGAAGCGGGGACAGGGGGCGCATTTGCTTTCTTT.

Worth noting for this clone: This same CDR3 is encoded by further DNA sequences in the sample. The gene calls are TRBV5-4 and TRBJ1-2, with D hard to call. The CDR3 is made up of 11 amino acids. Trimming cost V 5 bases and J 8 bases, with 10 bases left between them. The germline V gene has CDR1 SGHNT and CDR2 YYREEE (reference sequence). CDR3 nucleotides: TGTGCCAGCAGTGTGGGTGGGGGCTACACCTTC. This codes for CASSVGGGYTF.

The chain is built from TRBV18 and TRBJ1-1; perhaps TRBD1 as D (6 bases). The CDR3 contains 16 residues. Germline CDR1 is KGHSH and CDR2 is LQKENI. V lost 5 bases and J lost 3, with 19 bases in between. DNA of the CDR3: TGTGCCAGCTCAGTTACCCCGGGGGCTTGGGACACTGAAGCTTTCTTT. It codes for CASSVTPGAWDTEAFF.

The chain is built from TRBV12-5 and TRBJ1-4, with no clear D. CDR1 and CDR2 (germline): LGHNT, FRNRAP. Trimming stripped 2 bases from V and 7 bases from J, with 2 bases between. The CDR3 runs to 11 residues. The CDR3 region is CASGLSEKLFF. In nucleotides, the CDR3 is TGTGCTAGTGGTTTGAGTGAAAAACTGTTTTTT.